Given below is one T cell receptor (beta chain) in context. The data stem from a study of cytomegalovirus exposure and HLA in healthy donors. In the PCR, 60 Vbeta and 13 Jbeta primers were used. The table came from immunoSEQ multiplex PCR; TCRdb's copy has only in-frame clones and leaves some out. The table shows fewer than 250,000 clones, with roughly 81% occurring only once. This sequence originates from a woman between 25 and 40 years old in good health and CMV-seropositive. Sequencing was done on a sample of PBMCs.

CDR3 DNA sequence: TGCGCCAGCTGGGCAGGGCCTGAAGCTTTCTTT. Its protein is CASWAGPEAFF. The genes are TRBV5-1 and TRBJ1-1; a possible D gene is TRBD1 (5 bases). The length of the CDR3 is 11 residues. Trimming removed 7 bases at V and 6 bases at J, with 10 bases between. From germline, CDR1 is SGHRS and CDR2 YFSETQ.